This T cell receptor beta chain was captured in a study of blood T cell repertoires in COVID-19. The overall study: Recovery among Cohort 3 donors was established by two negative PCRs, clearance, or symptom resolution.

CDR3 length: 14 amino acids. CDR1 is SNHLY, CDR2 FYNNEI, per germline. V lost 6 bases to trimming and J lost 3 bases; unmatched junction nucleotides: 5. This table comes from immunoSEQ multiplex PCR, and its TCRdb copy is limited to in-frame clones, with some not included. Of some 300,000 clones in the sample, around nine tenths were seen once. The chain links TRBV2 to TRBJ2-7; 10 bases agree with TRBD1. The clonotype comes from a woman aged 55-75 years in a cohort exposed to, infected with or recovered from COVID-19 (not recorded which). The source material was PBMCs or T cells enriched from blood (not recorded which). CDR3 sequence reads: CASRIRTGGYEQYF. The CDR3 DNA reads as TGTGCCAGCAGGATCCGGACAGGGGGCTACGAGCAGTACTTC.